These T cell receptor beta chains were read from a single sample in a study of shared clonotypes between healthy human individuals. Sequenced by immunoSEQ multiplex PCR; TCRdb stores in-frame clones only, minus some. The sample carries some 2.1 million clones, 80% to 95% recorded once. Input material: naive CD8+ T cells from PBMCs. Receptors originate from a man aged 18 to 30 in good health. Some clones in this sample may be carry-over from other donors' samples. Each CDR3 is given with its conserved first and last residue. Each record gives: V gene, D gene, clone size, J gene, CDR3 protein, CDR3 DNA. A D gene is named only where the DNA matches it firmly. Rows give clone size only sometimes, using once, few, many, or a class for an expanded clone.

>TRBV6-1|-|-|TRBJ2-7
CASSEGGTGSYEQYF
TGTGCCAGCAGTGAAGGGGGTACAGGCTCCTACGAGCAGTACTTC
>TRBV29-1|-|-|TRBJ1-2
CSVVGGANYGYTF
TGCAGCGTTGTGGGGGGGGCTAACTATGGCTACACCTTC
>TRBV27|-|-|TRBJ2-7
CASRGRLPYEQYF
TGTGCCAGCAGGGGACGGCTTCCCTACGAGCAGTACTTC
>TRBV11-2|TRBD2|-|TRBJ2-5
CASSPRLAGTQETQYF
TGTGCCAGCAGCCCCCGACTAGCGGGCACCCAAGAGACCCAGTACTTC
>TRBV2|-|-|TRBJ2-7
CASSEGAVSSYEQYF
TGTGCCAGCAGTGAGGGAGCAGTGAGCTCCTACGAGCAGTACTTC
>TRBV29-1|-|-|TRBJ2-2
CSVDGVGTGELFF
TGCAGCGTTGATGGGGTCGGGACCGGGGAGCTGTTTTTT
>TRBV4-1|-|-|TRBJ1-4
CASSQDRGGATNEKLFF
TGCGCCAGCAGCCAAGATCGGGGGGGGGCAACTAATGAAAAACTGTTTTTT
>TRBV25-1|-|-|TRBJ1-1
CASSAFEGGIMAFF
TGTGCCAGCAGTGCGTTTGAAGGGGGTATCATGGCTTTCTTT
>TRBV10-3|-|-|TRBJ2-3
CAISESRTAGGADTQYF
TGTGCCATCAGTGAGTCGCGAACGGCAGGGGGGGCAGATACGCAGTATTTT
>TRBV11-2|-|few|TRBJ1-5
CASSLGSQPQHF
TGTGCCAGCAGCTTGGGATCCCAGCCCCAGCATTTT
>TRBV5-8|-|-|TRBJ2-7
CASSLGLEQYF
TGTGCCAGCAGCTTGGGGCTTGAGCAGTACTTC
>TRBV7-9|TRBD1|-|TRBJ2-5
CASSVSGTGKLETQYF
TGTGCCAGCAGCGTTTCCGGGACAGGGAAATTAGAGACCCAGTACTTC
>TRBV27|TRBD2|-|TRBJ2-1
CATQGLAGASSNEQFF
TGTGCCACCCAGGGACTAGCGGGAGCCTCCAGCAATGAGCAGTTCTTC
>TRBV5-1|-|-|TRBJ2-7
CASSFQTGGSYEQYF
TGCGCCAGCAGTTTTCAGACAGGAGGCTCCTACGAGCAGTACTTC
>TRBV5-1|-|-|TRBJ2-7
CAQSWGDTVSYEQYF
TGCGCCCAATCCTGGGGGGACACGGTTTCCTACGAGCAGTACTTC
>TRBV4-1|TRBD1|-|TRBJ2-1
CASSSPGQGSDEQFF
TGCGCCAGCAGCTCTCCGGGACAGGGTTCCGATGAGCAGTTCTTC
>TRBV11-2|TRBD1|-|TRBJ2-7
CASSLNGQALSEQYF
TGTGCCAGCAGCTTAAACGGACAGGCCCTTAGCGAGCAGTACTTC
>TRBV6-1|TRBD2|once|TRBJ2-7
CASSDSRGTSATPGQYF
TGTGCCAGCAGTGATTCTCGGGGGACTAGCGCCACTCCGGGGCAGTACTTC
>TRBV9|-|-|TRBJ2-1
CASSVGIDEQFF
TGTGCCAGCAGCGTAGGGATTGATGAGCAGTTCTTC
>TRBV28|-|-|TRBJ2-7
CASSLIDEGIEQYF
TGTGCCAGCAGTTTAATAGATGAGGGGATCGAGCAGTACTTC
>TRBV5-8|TRBD2|-|TRBJ2-7
CASSPGTSGRGLYEQYF
TGTGCCAGCAGCCCAGGGACTAGCGGGAGAGGACTCTACGAGCAGTACTTC
>TRBV5-4|TRBD2|-|TRBJ2-7
CASSPYGLAGAHEQYF
TGTGCCAGCAGCCCTTATGGACTAGCGGGAGCCCACGAGCAGTACTTC
>TRBV5-8|-|few|TRBJ2-7
CASSPFIEQYF
TGTGCCAGCAGCCCGTTCATCGAGCAGTACTTC
>TRBV10-3|TRBD2|-|TRBJ2-1
CAISESGGGLAGQFF
TGTGCCATCAGTGAGTCTGGAGGTGGGCTAGCGGGACAGTTCTTC
>TRBV27|TRBD1|-|TRBJ1-5
CASSLRGPNQPQHF
TGTGCCAGCAGTTTGAGGGGGCCCAATCAGCCCCAGCATTTT
>TRBV2|-|-|TRBJ2-1
CASSDRDFLYNEQFF
TGTGCCAGCAGTGACCGGGACTTTCTCTACAATGAGCAGTTCTTC
>TRBV4-2|-|once|TRBJ1-1
CASSQDLRLLPVAVTAFF
TGTGCCAGCAGCCAAGATCTAAGGTTGCTTCCCGTTGCCGTAACGGCTTTCTTT
>TRBV7-3|-|-|TRBJ2-6
CASSLFRGVPPRSGANVLTF
TGTGCCAGCAGCTTATTTCGTGGTGTGCCGCCTCGCTCTGGGGCCAACGTCCTGACTTTC
>TRBV4-3|-|-|TRBJ2-1
CASSQEGLGYEQFF
TGCGCCAGCAGCCAAGAGGGCCTAGGATATGAGCAGTTCTTC
>TRBV7-9|-|-|TRBJ2-7
CASSLVYEQYF
TGTGCCAGCAGCTTAGTTTACGAGCAGTACTTC
>TRBV18|-|-|TRBJ2-5
CASSPRRDAQETQYF
TGTGCCAGCTCACCACGGAGGGACGCCCAAGAGACCCAGTACTTC
>TRBV4-3|-|-|TRBJ2-1
CASSPTGLSSYNEQFF
TGCGCCAGCAGCCCTACAGGGCTAAGCTCCTACAATGAGCAGTTCTTC
>TRBV29-1|TRBD2|once|TRBJ2-2
CSVREGFPGELFF
TGCAGCGTGAGGGAGGGTTTCCCCGGGGAGCTGTTTTTT